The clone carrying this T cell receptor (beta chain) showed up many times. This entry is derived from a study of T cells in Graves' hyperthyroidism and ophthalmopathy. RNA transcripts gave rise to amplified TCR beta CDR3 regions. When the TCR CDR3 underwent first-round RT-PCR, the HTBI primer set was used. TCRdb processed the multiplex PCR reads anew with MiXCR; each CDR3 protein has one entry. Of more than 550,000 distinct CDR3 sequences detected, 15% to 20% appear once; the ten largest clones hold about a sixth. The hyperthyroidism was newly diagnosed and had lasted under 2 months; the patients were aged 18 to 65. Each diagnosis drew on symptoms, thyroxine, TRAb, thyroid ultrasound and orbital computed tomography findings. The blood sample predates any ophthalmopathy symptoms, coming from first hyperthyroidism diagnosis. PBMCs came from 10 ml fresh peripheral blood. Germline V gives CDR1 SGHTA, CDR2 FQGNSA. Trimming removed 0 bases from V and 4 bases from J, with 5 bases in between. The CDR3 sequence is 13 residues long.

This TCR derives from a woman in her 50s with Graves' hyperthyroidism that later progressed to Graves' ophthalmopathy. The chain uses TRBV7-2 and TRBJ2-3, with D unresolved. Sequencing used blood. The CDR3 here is CASSLASADTQYF. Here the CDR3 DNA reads TGTGCCAGCAGCTTAGCGTCTGCAGATACGCAGTATTTT.